This TCR beta chain was found in a study of type 1 regulatory T cells. Overall study: This in vitro CD4 product, T-allo10, is enriched for Tr1 cells and alloantigen-specific.

At least ten counts were recorded for this clonotype. Its target is not known. MiXCR was run by TCRdb on the reads, yielding one entry per CDR3 protein. The table has roughly 46,000 distinct CDR3 sequences, over 9% seen once. V lost 6 bases to trimming and J lost 5 bases, with 14 bases between them. The CDR3 loop spans 12 amino acids. Per the germline V gene, CDR1 is DFQATT and CDR2 is SNEGSKA (reference sequence). The receptor was isolated from a human donor in good health. Sequences were obtained from cultured non-Tr1 T cells, either the whole culture or a sorted T cell fraction (not recorded which). V usage is TRBV20-1 and J usage is TRBJ2-7; D remains unclear. The CDR3 coding sequence is TGCAGTGCCCCCGTGGGCCCCCACGAGCAGTACTTC. Protein product: CSAPVGPHEQYF.